A selection of T cell receptor beta chains follows, all from one sample in a study of identical twins. TCRdb re-derived calls from the 5' RACE reads in MiXCR, one entry per CDR3 protein. The table lists under 800,000 distinct CDR3 sequences, 21% of them singletons. This sample also appeared in a second study, on T cells expressing NK-cell markers.

The sequencing sample was made of PBMCs. These receptors all come from a young woman in good health. Both conserved end residues are part of each CDR3. D genes are given only for firm matches. Only some rows state a clone size, as once, few, many or a class for expanded clones.

d_call j_call v_call clone_size cdr3_aa cdr3_nt
TRBD1 TRBJ1-1 TRBV5-1 few CASSLSLGQGRRNTEAFF TGCGCCAGCAGCTTGTCCTTAGGACAGGGGCGGCGGAACACTGAAGCTTTCTTT
TRBD2 TRBJ2-7 TRBV20-1 . CSAQEIRASGYEQYF TGCAGTGCACAAGAAATCCGGGCTAGCGGGTACGAGCAGTACTTC
TRBD2 TRBJ2-3 TRBV7-8 . CASSLAPSGGTDTQYF TGTGCCAGCAGCTTAGCGCCCAGCGGGGGCACAGATACGCAGTATTTT
. TRBJ2-1 TRBV18 few CASSRTASYNEQFF TGTGCCAGCTCCAGGACAGCCTCCTACAATGAGCAGTTCTTC
. TRBJ1-2 TRBV12-3/TRBV12-4 . CASSSNRDSRGYTF TGTGCCAGCAGCTCAAACCGGGACTCACGGGGCTACACCTTC
TRBD2 TRBJ2-1 TRBV13 few CASTAGGYNEQFF TGTGCCAGCACCGCGGGGGGGTACAATGAGCAGTTCTTC
TRBD2 TRBJ2-6 TRBV5-1 . CASSLAFLAGGVSGANVLTF TGCGCCAGCAGCTTGGCCTTTCTAGCGGGGGGCGTCTCTGGGGCCAACGTCCTGACTTTC
. TRBJ2-1 TRBV29-1 . CSVEDMRSSSYNEQFF TGCAGCGTTGAAGATATGCGGTCGAGCTCCTACAATGAGCAGTTCTTC
TRBD2 TRBJ2-5 TRBV7-9 few CASSLWRRLAGAETQYF TGTGCCAGCAGCTTATGGCGGCGACTAGCGGGGGCGGAGACCCAGTACTTC
. TRBJ2-6 TRBV6-4 once CSSSDSVGAGANVLTF TGTTCCAGCAGTGACTCGGTAGGGGCTGGGGCCAACGTCCTGACTTTC
. TRBJ1-1 TRBV5-1 . CASSLDGFGSTEAFF TGCGCCAGCAGCTTGGATGGCTTTGGTAGCACTGAAGCTTTCTTT
TRBD2 TRBJ2-1 TRBV3-1 few CASSPTSGRTHEQFF TGTGCCAGCAGCCCGACTAGCGGGAGGACCCATGAGCAGTTCTTC
. TRBJ2-3 TRBV20-1 . CSAKIIDTQYF TGCAGTGCTAAAATCATAGATACGCAGTATTTT
. TRBJ2-1 TRBV24-1 few CATSDLTTGEQFF TGTGCCACCAGTGATTTGACGACAGGAGAGCAGTTCTTC
TRBD2 TRBJ2-7 TRBV9 . CASSSRGGHSSYEQYF TGTGCCAGCAGCTCCCGGGGGGGACATAGCTCCTACGAGCAGTACTTC
TRBD1 TRBJ2-5 TRBV6-2/TRBV6-3 . CASFSMGQGFRETQYF TGTGCCAGCTTCTCAATGGGACAGGGATTTCGGGAGACCCAGTACTTC
. TRBJ2-7 TRBV6-2/TRBV6-3 . CASSYSRRSYEQYF TGTGCCAGCAGTTACTCACGGAGGTCCTACGAGCAGTACTTC
. TRBJ2-1 TRBV20-1 few CSAIEGVSYNEQFF TGCAGTGCTATAGAGGGGGTATCCTACAATGAGCAGTTCTTC
TRBD2 TRBJ2-2 TRBV29-1 . CSAQREGAGELFF TGCAGCGCCCAGCGGGAGGGGGCCGGGGAGCTGTTTTTT
. TRBJ2-7 TRBV7-6 . CASSLAYPSYEQYF TGTGCCAGCAGCTTAGCGTACCCCTCCTACGAGCAGTACTTC
. TRBJ2-7 TRBV19 . CASSTGTAVFYEQYF TGTGCCAGTAGTACGGGGACTGCGGTATTCTACGAGCAGTACTTC
TRBD1 TRBJ1-1 TRBV20-1 . CSASSPGQDRNTEAFF TGCAGTGCCTCAAGTCCCGGACAGGATCGGAACACTGAAGCTTTCTTT
TRBD2 TRBJ2-1 TRBV7-8 few CASSLGGTSGGARNEQFF TGTGCCAGCAGCTTGGGGGGTACTAGCGGGGGGGCCCGAAATGAGCAGTTCTTC
. TRBJ1-1 TRBV6-5 . CASSFLGKGTEAFF TGTGCCAGCAGTTTTTTGGGAAAGGGGACTGAAGCTTTCTTT
. TRBJ2-1 TRBV3-1 few CASSPAGLYNEQFF TGTGCCAGCAGCCCGGCGGGGCTCTACAATGAGCAGTTCTTC
. TRBJ2-1 TRBV29-1 . CSGGERDNEQFF TGCAGCGGGGGGGAGCGGGACAATGAGCAGTTCTTC
. TRBJ1-5 TRBV4-3 . CASCQDSYGGNQPQHF TGCGCCAGCTGCCAAGATAGTTATGGTGGCAATCAGCCCCAGCATTTT
. TRBJ2-2 TRBV5-1 many CASSPPISRRPGELFF TGCGCCAGCAGCCCACCTATTTCACGTCGCCCCGGGGAGCTGTTTTTT
. TRBJ2-3 TRBV4-2 . CASSVTYLTDTQYF TGTGCCAGCAGCGTGACCTACCTCACAGATACGCAGTATTTT
TRBD2 TRBJ2-7 TRBV29-1 few CSADGGGYEQYF TGCAGCGCTGATGGGGGGGGTTACGAGCAGTACTTC
TRBD1 TRBJ2-7 TRBV12-3/TRBV12-4 . CASSPRDSLHEQYF TGTGCCAGCAGTCCCCGGGACAGCCTCCACGAGCAGTACTTC
. TRBJ2-3 TRBV10-3 many CASTPLGGNTDTQYF TGTGCCAGCACCCCTCTCGGTGGAAACACAGATACGCAGTATTTT
TRBD2 TRBJ2-7 TRBV7-2 many CASSLGFSSGRVHEQYF TGTGCCAGCAGCTTAGGATTCTCTAGCGGGAGAGTACACGAGCAGTACTTC
. TRBJ2-2 TRBV7-9 few CASSFSGVGGELFF TGTGCCAGCAGCTTTTCCGGGGTCGGCGGGGAGCTGTTTTTT
TRBD1 TRBJ2-5 TRBV20-1 . CSAGGQGAGKTQYF TGCAGTGCTGGGGGACAGGGGGCAGGAAAGACCCAGTACTTC
. TRBJ2-7 TRBV4-1 . CASSYVTASYEQYF TGCGCCAGCAGCTACGTGACAGCCTCCTACGAGCAGTACTTC
TRBD2 TRBJ2-7 TRBV18 . CASSPSLAGGPALSYEQYF TGTGCCAGCTCACCGTCTTTAGCGGGAGGGCCTGCTCTCTCCTACGAGCAGTACTTC
. TRBJ1-4 TRBV10-2 . CASRGDEKLFF TGCGCCAGCAGAGGAGATGAAAAACTGTTTTTT
TRBD1 TRBJ1-4 TRBV12-3/TRBV12-4 few CASRGQGGGRLFF TGTGCCAGCAGAGGACAGGGTGGGGGACGGCTGTTTTTT
. TRBJ1-2 TRBV4-3 few CASSQGFLGSNYGYTF TGCGCCAGCAGCCAAGGTTTCTTGGGGTCTAACTATGGCTACACCTTC
. TRBJ2-3 TRBV20-1 . CSATLDSTDTQYF TGCAGTGCTACCTTGGATAGCACAGATACGCAGTATTTT
TRBD1 TRBJ1-4 TRBV12-3/TRBV12-4 few CASSFRTGAEKLFF TGTGCCAGCAGTTTTAGAACAGGGGCTGAAAAACTGTTTTTT
TRBD1 TRBJ1-1 TRBV5-5 . CASSQDRGWTEAFF TGTGCCAGCAGCCAGGACAGGGGTTGGACTGAAGCTTTCTTT
TRBD2 TRBJ2-2 TRBV29-1 . CSVTLDGRPGELFF TGCAGCGTTACCCTCGACGGGAGGCCCGGGGAGCTGTTTTTT
. TRBJ2-7 TRBV7-2 . CASSLQTNYEQYF TGTGCCAGCAGCTTACAGACCAACTACGAGCAGTACTTC
. TRBJ2-7 TRBV6-2/TRBV6-3 few CASSSLEGRYEQYF TGTGCCAGCAGTTCCCTCGAGGGCCGGTACGAGCAGTACTTC